These 27 T cell receptor beta chains originate from one sample sequenced in a study of cytomegalovirus exposure and HLA in healthy donors. PCR primers comprised 60 Vbeta and 13 Jbeta primers. TCRdb's copy holds only in-frame clones and misses some; the assay was immunoSEQ multiplex PCR. The sample records 100,000 to 150,000 clones, under 80% being singletons. Specimen: PBMCs. These receptors were taken from a woman aged 55-75 years in good health and CMV-seropositive.

The chain recombines TRBV7-2 with TRBJ2-1, with TRBD2 matching 11 bases. Germline CDR1 is SGHTA and CDR2 is FQGNSA. Trimming removed 4 bases from V and 8 bases from J; junction bases left unmatched: 7. The CDR3 totals 15 residues. The CDR3 region has the DNA TGTGCCAGCAGCTCCTCTAGCGGGAGGTGGGATGAGCAGTTCTTC. Amino acids: CASSSSSGRWDEQFF.

V and J are TRBV21-1 and TRBJ1-1. TRBV21-1 is a recognized pseudogene. This CDR3 comprises 15 residues. The CDR3: CASSVPPRRDTEAFF. CDR3 in DNA: TGTGCCAGCAGCGTCCCCCCCCGGAGGGACACTGAAGCTTTCTTT.

The V and J genes are TRBV5-5 and TRBJ2-6; no clear D gene. The V end lost 0 bases, the J end lost 0 bases, and 7 bases lay between the germline ends. CDR3 length: 16 amino acids. Germline V lookup: CDR1 SGHKS, CDR2 YYEKEE (reference sequence). For the CDR3, the DNA is TGTGCCAGCAGCTTGGGTCCCAGCTCTGGGGCCAACGTCCTGACTTTC. It specifies CASSLGPSSGANVLTF.

The chain joins TRBV27 to TRBJ2-5; 8 bases fit TRBD1. V dropped 2 bases and J dropped 1; count of bases not matched to a gene: 12. Germline V CDR1 and CDR2: MNHEY, SMNVEV (reference sequence). The CDR3 covers 18 residues. The CDR3 DNA reads TGTGCCAGCAGTTTAAGGGGGACAGGCCGCCCGATCCAAGAGACCCAGTACTTC. Its protein is CASSLRGTGRPIQETQYF.

The chain joins TRBV5-1 to TRBJ2-5; TRBD1 matches at 8 bases. V gave up 5 bases and J gave up 5 bases; unmatched junction bases: 8. Germline values: CDR1 SGHRS, CDR2 YFSETQ. The CDR3 extends over 14 amino acids. CDR3 coding DNA: TGCGCCAGCAGATACCAGGGGGCGAGGGAGACCCAGTACTTC. Its protein product is CASRYQGARETQYF.

This sequence joins TRBV6-1 and TRBJ1-1; 8 nucleotides agree with TRBD1. The V gene end was trimmed by 6 bases and the J gene end by 1 base; junction bases not matched to a gene: 4. In germline, CDR1 is MNHNS, CDR2 SASEGT. The CDR3 covers 14 residues. CDR3 region: CASSPGQGNTEAFF. In nucleotides, the CDR3 is TGTGCCAGCAGCCCAGGACAGGGGAACACTGAAGCTTTCTTT.

In its sample, this clone was seen once. The rearrangement uses TRBV7-2 and TRBJ1-2; tentative D call: TRBD1 (5 bases). The CDR3 length is 18 residues. Germline V gene lookup returns CDR1 SGHTA and CDR2 FQGNSA. V was clipped by 1 base and J by 0 bases, with 18 bases between them. The CDR3 loop is CASSLVIPTANSNYGYTF. CDR3 nucleotide sequence: TGTGCCAGCAGCTTAGTAATTCCGACAGCAAACTCTAACTATGGCTACACCTTC.

The V gene is TRBV18, the J gene TRBJ1-1, with a tentative D call TRBD1 (5 bases). Trimming pared 3 bases from V and 1 base from J, leaving 12 bases between. Looked up from germline, CDR1 is KGHSH and CDR2 is LQKENI. The CDR3 consists of 15 residues. CDR3 residues: CASSPTLGQNTEAFF. CDR3 nucleotides: TGTGCCAGCTCACCCACTCTAGGACAGAACACTGAAGCTTTCTTT.

The chain employs TRBV6-1 and TRBJ1-2; TRBD1 agrees at 7 bases. This CDR3 is 15 amino acids long. Per the germline V gene, CDR1 is MNHNS and CDR2 is SASEGT. After removal of 1 base from V and 8 bases from J, the junction contained 10 bases not matched to a gene. This CDR3 reads CASSEGRDRADGYTF. Here the CDR3 DNA reads TGTGCCAGCAGTGAAGGGCGAGACAGGGCGGACGGCTACACCTTC.

This clone was detected once. This chain joins TRBV6-1 and TRBJ2-5, with D maybe TRBD2 (7 bases). Trimming removed 8 bases from V and 3 bases from J, with 16 bases in between. Germline V lookup: CDR1 MNHNS, CDR2 SASEGT. The CDR3 consists of 14 residues. CDR3 nucleotide sequence: TGTGCCAGCGCCCCTGGCGGGGGCGAAGAGACCCAGTACTTC. Amino acid sequence: CASAPGGGEETQYF.

This clone was found a few times. The chain is built from TRBV2 and TRBJ1-2, with D unresolved. This CDR3 comprises 15 residues. Looked up from germline, CDR1 is SNHLY and CDR2 is FYNNEI. With 10 bases removed from V and 0 bases from J, the gap between germline ends came to 18 bases. The CDR3 spells CATSPRVAPNYGYTF. The CDR3 DNA sequence: TGTGCCACATCCCCACGCGTCGCGCCTAACTATGGCTACACCTTC.

This chain uses TRBV19 with TRBJ2-2, with 8 bases identical to TRBD2. V lost 7 bases to trimming and J lost 6 bases; unmatched junction nucleotides: 10. Germline CDR1 is LNHDA and CDR2 is SQIVND (reference sequence). CDR3 length: 15 residues. CDR3 sequence reads: CASTPGLGFAGELFF. The DNA of the CDR3 is TGTGCCAGTACTCCGGGACTAGGGTTTGCCGGGGAGCTGTTTTTT.

The chain links TRBV13 to TRBJ2-3, with 7 bases aligning to TRBD1. Per germline, CDR1 PRHDT and CDR2 FYEKMQ (reference sequence). The CDR3 covers 16 residues. Unmatched junction bases numbered 9, after V lost 4 bases and J lost 2 bases. As DNA, the CDR3 is TGTGCCAGCAGCTCCCGGACAGGCTTTATCACAGATACGCAGTATTTT. Protein: CASSSRTGFITDTQYF.

The chain joins TRBV10-3 to TRBJ2-1; 7 bases are shared with TRBD1. The J segment lost 8 bases and the V segment lost 4 bases, leaving 8 bases of the junction unmatched. The CDR3 contains 14 residues. Germline V gene sequence: CDR1 ENHRY, CDR2 SYGVKD. This CDR3 reads CAISVRDRADEQFF. CDR3 DNA: TGTGCCATCAGTGTAAGAGACAGGGCCGATGAGCAGTTCTTC.

V is TRBV25-1 and J is TRBJ2-7; the D gene is possibly TRBD1 (5 bases). CDR3 size: 12 residues. The ends were cut back, 3 bases at V and 3 bases at J, with 6 bases in the middle. In germline, CDR1 is MGHDK, CDR2 SYGVNS. Here the CDR3 reads CASSDRGYEQYF. The CDR3 DNA sequence: TGTGCCAGCAGTGATAGGGGCTACGAGCAGTACTTC.

The chain uses TRBV4-3 and TRBJ2-5; TRBD2 might be the D (5 bases). V lost 1 base, J lost 7 bases, and 13 bases lay in between. The length of the CDR3 is 14 residues. The germline V gene encodes CDR1 LGHNA and CDR2 YSLEER. CDR3 nucleotides: TGCGCCAGCAGCCAAGTCTCGTTACGGGGGACCCAGTACTTC. Translated: CASSQVSLRGTQYF.

The chain uses TRBV15 and TRBJ2-1; 9 bases are a match to TRBD2. This CDR3 is built from 16 residues. Germline CDR1 LNHNV, CDR2 YYDKDF (reference sequence). J gave up 8 bases and V 0 bases, and 8 bases lay outside the gene matches. The CDR3 sequence is CATSRDLSGSFHEQFF. CDR3 in DNA: TGTGCCACCAGCAGAGATCTTAGCGGGAGTTTCCATGAGCAGTTCTTC. Full variable domain (rest looked up from reference TRBV15 and TRBJ2-1): DAMVIQNPRYQVTQFGKPVTLSCSQTLNHNVMYWYQQKSSQAPKLLFHYYDKDFNNEADTPDNFQSRRPNTSFCFLDIRSPGLGDTAMYLCATSRDLSGSFHEQFFGPGTRLTVL.

The rearrangement uses TRBV6-5 and TRBJ1-6; the D is unclear. The V and J ends lost 1 base and 13 bases respectively, with 17 bases between them. The CDR3 loop spans 15 amino acids. Germline CDR1 and CDR2: MNHEY and SVGAGI. CDR3 amino acids: CASSYYGNPRGPLHF. The CDR3 nucleotides are TGTGCCAGCAGTTACTACGGGAACCCCCGTGGGCCCCTCCACTTT.

The chain carries TRBV6-5 and TRBJ1-1, with D hard to call. The germline gives CDR1 MNHEY, CDR2 SVGAGI. The CDR3 loop spans 11 amino acids. Trimming shortened V by 6 bases and J by 1 base, and 3 bases separated the two germline ends. In DNA form, the CDR3 reads TGTGCCAGCAGGCGGAACACTGAAGCTTTCTTT. It specifies CASRRNTEAFF.

The chain is built from TRBV5-1 and TRBJ1-5; 8 positions match TRBD1. The CDR3 is 17 amino acids. The V gene end was trimmed by 0 bases and the J gene end by 2 bases; junction bases not matched to a gene: 7. CDR1 is SGHRS, CDR2 YFSETQ, per germline. CDR3 DNA: TGCGCCAGCAGCTTGGGACAGGGGATAATGCGCAATCAGCCCCAGCATTTT. Residues: CASSLGQGIMRNQPQHF. The variable domain in full, completed from reference TRBV5-1 and TRBJ1-5, reads KAGVTQTPRYLIKTRGQQVTLSCSPISGHRSVSWYQQTPGQGLQFLFEYFSETQRNKGNFPGRFSGRQFSNSRSEMNVSTLELGDSALYLCASSLGQGIMRNQPQHFGDGTRLSIL.

This clone was recorded only once. The rearrangement links TRBV7-2 to TRBJ1-1, with TRBD1 as a possible D gene (5 bases). Trimming took 3 bases from V and 5 from J, leaving 13 bases between them. Per the germline V gene, CDR1 is SGHTA and CDR2 is FQGNSA. This CDR3 has 14 amino acids. As DNA, the CDR3 is TGTGCCAGCAGCTTCAAGCCGGGGGGAACTGAAGCTTTCTTT. Translating gives CASSFKPGGTEAFF.

The V gene is TRBV7-8, the J gene TRBJ1-1; 8 bases are a match to TRBD1. The V segment lost 5 bases and the J segment 2 bases; nucleotides outside the gene matches: 7. The germline gives CDR1 SGHVS, CDR2 FQNEAQ. CDR3 length: 15 amino acids. In nucleotides, the CDR3 is TGTGCCAGCAGCATAAAGGACAGGGAAAACACTGAAGCTTTCTTT. This sequence encodes CASSIKDRENTEAFF.

The gene calls are TRBV6-6 and TRBJ1-1, with D tentatively TRBD1 (5 bases). V shed 6 bases and J shed 1 base, with 12 bases lying between them. Looked up from germline, CDR1 is MNHNY and CDR2 is SVGAGI (reference sequence). This CDR3 spans 14 amino acids. Written as DNA, the CDR3 is TGTGCCAGCAGGCCTGGGGCCCCGAACACTGAAGCTTTCTTT. Protein product: CASRPGAPNTEAFF.

Only one count was recorded for this clone. V usage is TRBV5-1 and J usage is TRBJ1-1; 7 bases align to TRBD1. This CDR3 contains 21 residues. Trimming removed 0 bases from V and 0 bases from J; junction bases left unmatched: 20. Germline V CDR1 and CDR2: SGHRS, YFSETQ. The CDR3 sequence is CASSLARWTGAWFRMNTEAFF. In DNA, the CDR3 is TGCGCCAGCAGCTTGGCCCGGTGGACAGGCGCTTGGTTTAGAATGAACACTGAAGCTTTCTTT.

The sample holds a few counts of this clone. The chain carries TRBV15 and TRBJ2-1; D may be TRBD2 (6 bases). Germline V gene data show CDR1 as LNHNV and CDR2 as YYDKDF (reference sequence). There are 15 residues in the CDR3. V was shortened by 0 bases and J by 7 bases, with 13 bases between the two germline ends. CDR3 in DNA: TGTGCCACCAGCAGAGAATGGGGGGTTGGGAATGAGCAGTTCTTC. This encodes CATSREWGVGNEQFF.

This clone has just a few counts. The DNA for the CDR3 is TGCGCCAGCAGCTCCCTTAGCGGGAGGGCCGGTACCGGGGAGCTGTTTTTT. This codes for CASSSLSGRAGTGELFF. The J gene is TRBJ2-2, the V gene TRBV5-1; 11 positions match TRBD2. In germline, CDR1 is SGHRS, CDR2 YFSETQ. Germline trimming cut 3 bases from V and 5 bases from J; bases unmatched to any gene: 9. This CDR3 has 17 amino acids.

The V call is TRBV7-2, the J call TRBJ1-1, with D possibly matching TRBD1 (5 bases). The ends were cut back, 5 bases at V and 3 bases at J, with 10 bases in the middle. Germline CDR1 SGHTA, CDR2 FQGNSA. There are 13 residues in the CDR3. CDR3 in amino acids: CASSAQGYTEAFF. The DNA of the CDR3 is TGTGCCAGCAGCGCGCAGGGATACACTGAAGCTTTCTTT.